This T cell receptor (beta chain) was sequenced in a study of T-cell reconstitution after alpha-beta-depleted transplantation in children. Broader study findings: It was newly produced T cells that mostly accounted for T-cell counts and diversity one year after transplant. It was surviving recipient T cells and thymic progenitors that gave some patients high TCRbeta diversity at day 60.

Notes on this clonotype: What it recognizes is unknown.

In germline, CDR1 is SGHDT, CDR2 YYEEEE. The CDR3 runs 15 residues. V lost 4 bases to trimming and J lost 7 bases; unmatched junction nucleotides: 10. Preparation of the TCRbeta library was carried out with unique molecular identifiers. Each CDR3 protein is one row after TCRdb ran MiXCR on the PCR reads. The sample records under 300,000 distinct CDR3 sequences, around 10% being singletons. The chain joins TRBV5-6 to TRBJ2-1, with 8 bases fitting TRBD2. The sequence was obtained from a male patient aged 2 to 10 who had a stem cell transplant for chronic granulomatous disease, so the T cells may come from the graft donor. The sequenced sample was peripheral blood, obtained 180 days after TCRalphabeta/CD19-depleted stem cell transplant. The chain's CDR3 is CASSPLAGGSNEQFF. DNA for the CDR3: TGTGCCAGCAGCCCCTTGGCGGGAGGAAGTAATGAGCAGTTCTTC.